The clone carrying this T cell receptor (beta chain) was seen only a few times. This record comes from a study of blood T cell repertoires in COVID-19. Study in general: The United States, Italy and Spain supplied acute and convalescent COVID-19 samples. PBMCs, B-cell-depleted T cells, or T cells provided the cDNA or gDNA that made up the material.

J gave up 2 bases and V 2 bases, and 8 bases lay outside the gene matches. The germline CDR1 and CDR2 sequences are SEHNR and FQNEAQ (reference sequence). This CDR3 is 17 amino acids long. Original processing methods: Amplifying reference gene primers gave estimates of nucleated cell counts. Assay used: immunoSEQ multiplex PCR; TCRdb lists only in-frame clones, some missing. Clone size and the V and J calls come from that table; the DNA yielded D and trimming. The data show about 190,000 clones, approximately 82% seen once. This chain connects TRBV7-9 to TRBJ1-3; 8 bases align to TRBD1. This receptor was identified in an elderly woman with active or convalescent COVID-19. The specimen sequenced was peripheral blood. DNA of the CDR3: TGTGCCAGCAGCTTAAGGTCCCCGACAGGGGCTGGAAACACCATATATTTT. Its protein product is CASSLRSPTGAGNTIYF.